This T cell receptor (beta chain) was sequenced during a study of T cell responses to AZD1222 COVID-19 vaccine (dated by TCRdb to about 2021). At the level of the whole study: A total of 230 or so trial participants underwent TCR sequencing, of whom 207 received two doses of AZD1222 and about 26 received two doses of the MenACWY control vaccine. Trial participants were enrolled by age into subgroups of 18-55, 56-69 and 70-plus years, and roughly 160, 29 and 62 TCR-sequenced participants, respectively, were included in these subgroups.

Overall study results and their limits: CD4 TCRs associated with the vaccine covered the entire spike protein, and the dominant responses were in regions 160-218 and 743-854. Conclusions about previously exposed vaccinees are limited because only 6 or 7 AZD1222 recipients were SARS-CoV-2 seropositive at baseline. Participants were mostly white British and included more females than males, and it was suggested by the authors that clonal diversity may have been underestimated. The 56-69-year group was small, and its depth increase did not reach significance, likely because of low power. After two AZD1222 doses, spike-specific TCR breadth and depth were significantly higher than at day 0 and than in MenACWY recipients. Nearly half of unique spike-specific TCRs reportedly recognized epitopes outside regions mutated in the B.1.351 and B.1.1.7 variants. Because no samples from the day 14 peak response were available, repertoires could be characterized only after the peak T cell response.

CDR1 and CDR2 are read off the germline V gene as SGHDT and YYEEEE. Including the terminal cysteine and phenylalanine, the CDR3 comprises 14 residues. Just CDR3 DNA is preserved here, 42 bases in frame from base 1. V trim: 4 bases; J trim: 7 bases; unmatched bases: 7. The CDR3 regions of human TCRbeta chains were subjected to immunosequencing. Under the source paper's analysis protocol: TCRs in the repertoires were matched against a reference library of SARS-CoV-2-specific TCRs that had been generated with the MIRA antigen-specificity platform. Breadth was defined as the fraction of unique TCRs that were SARS-CoV-2-associated. Depth was defined as the fraction of total T cells that were SARS-CoV-2-associated. Using the MIRA data, each spike-specific TCR was mapped to the spike region that the TCR reacts to and placed in a CD4 or CD8 class. Log10-transformed breadth and depth values were compared by one-way ANOVA with Sidak's multiple comparisons tests. TCRdb mirrors the immuneACCESS table, restricted to in-frame sequences. Some clones are absent from its copies; in checked studies, under half trace to an unresolved V gene, and the reason for the others is unknown. V and J calls and clone size are copied from that table; D and trimming were computed from the DNA. The sample includes approximately 130,000 clones, with roughly 84% observed a single time. Together, the top ten hold around a quarter of the sample.

In regard to this clone: Its antigen target is currently unknown. Per-base quality was not reported, and no clone a single base away is much larger than it.

Per the publication, the time point label means: about 28 days (+/-7) after the second vaccine dose. AZD1222 recipients given second doses at about 4 weeks or at about 12 weeks were pooled, since spike-specific TCR depth and breadth were not found to differ between the two schedules. Vaccinee samples came from UK trials COV001 and COV002, including a single-blind randomized controlled phase 2/3 trial of AZD1222 (ChAdOx1 nCoV-19) in healthy adults. For TCRbeta chain sequencing, PBMC samples from trial participants were taken at day 0 and at day 28 after the second dose. The input for sequencing was peripheral blood, taken 28 days after the second AZD1222 dose. The sequence was collected from an adult who received the AZD1222 COVID-19 vaccine. The sequence is built from TRBV5-6 and TRBJ2-1, and TRBD1 matches 8 of the central bases. The CDR3 protein sequence reads: CASSPRTGRNEQFF. The nucleotides are TGTGCCAGCAGCCCGCGGACAGGGAGGAATGAGCAGTTCTTC.